The 8 T cell receptor beta chains given below trace back to one sample, sequenced in a study of blood T cell repertoires in COVID-19. Sequencing was performed with immunoSEQ multiplex PCR; in TCRdb, only in-frame clones are kept and a portion is missing. The sample carries roughly 220,000 clones, 65% to 85% recorded once. Sequenced sample: peripheral blood. Every receptor here comes from a woman aged 55-69 years with acute or convalescent COVID-19.

This clone came up a few times. The chain has TRBV6-5 and TRBJ1-2, with D possibly being TRBD1 (5 bases). The V end was cut by 0 bases, the J end by 7 bases, with 15 bases between. CDR3 length: 15 residues. Germline V CDR1 and CDR2: MNHEY, SVGAGI. The CDR3 bases are TGTGCCAGCAGTTACTCGTTTCAGGGTGGAAGTGGCTACACCTTC. Protein: CASSYSFQGGSGYTF.

The genes are TRBV9 and TRBJ2-1; D is possibly TRBD1 (5 bases). Trimming left V 0 bases short and J 5 bases short, with 12 bases between. This CDR3 contains 15 residues. Germline CDR1 reads SGDLS; CDR2 reads YYNGEE. In nucleotides, the CDR3 is TGTGCCAGCAGCGTAGCAGGGCTCGGGCACAATGAGCAGTTCTTC. Protein product: CASSVAGLGHNEQFF.

This chain joins TRBV9 and TRBJ1-6; TRBD1 might be the D (5 bases). This CDR3 comprises 14 residues. Germline CDR1 SGDLS, CDR2 YYNGEE. The V and J ends lost 3 bases and 8 bases respectively, with 12 bases between them. The CDR3, as DNA: TGTGCCAGCAGCGCCGACCCGGGGGATTCACCCCTCCACTTT. Translating gives CASSADPGDSPLHF. The full variable domain, completed using reference TRBV9 and TRBJ1-6, is DSGVTQTPKHLITATGQRVTLRCSPRSGDLSVYWYQQSLDQGLQFLIQYYNGEERAKGNILERFSAQQFPDLHSELNLSSLELGDSALYFCASSADPGDSPLHFGNGTRLTVT.

The V and J genes are TRBV30 and TRBJ2-5; 10 nucleotides align to TRBD1. This CDR3 contains 16 residues. Germline V gene sequence: CDR1 GTSNPN, CDR2 SVGIG (reference sequence). J gave up 4 bases and V 2 bases, and 10 bases lay outside the gene matches. CDR3 region: CAWSKGRDRGSETQYF. In nucleotides, the CDR3 is TGTGCCTGGAGTAAGGGCAGGGACAGGGGCTCAGAGACCCAGTACTTC.

The chain is built from TRBV28 and TRBJ1-2, with 9 bases that match TRBD1. This CDR3 spans 14 amino acids. V was clipped by 5 bases and J by 4 bases; unmatched bases: 5. Germline lookup yields CDR1 MDHEN and CDR2 SYDVKM. DNA of the CDR3: TGTGCCAGCAGTCGGACAGGGGCCATCTATGGCTACACCTTC. It encodes CASSRTGAIYGYTF.

This sequence joins TRBV29-1 and TRBJ2-7; 10 nucleotides agree with TRBD1. Trimming cost V 7 bases and J 7 bases; bases outside gene matches: 7. Germline V gene data show CDR1 as SQVTM and CDR2 as ANQGSEA. This CDR3 spans 12 amino acids. The CDR3 spells CSGGTGVEEQYF. The CDR3 DNA reads as TGCAGCGGGGGGACAGGGGTTGAGGAGCAGTACTTC.

The V and J genes are TRBV5-1 and TRBJ1-2; the D is unclear. The germline V gene encodes CDR1 SGHRS and CDR2 YFSETQ. V shed 0 bases and J shed 8 bases, with 17 bases lying between them. There are 15 residues in the CDR3. For the CDR3, the DNA is TGCGCCAGCAGCTTGGCCGAGGGTCAGTTTTACGGCTACACCTTC. Translating gives CASSLAEGQFYGYTF.

V is TRBV2 and J is TRBJ2-3, with TRBD1 identical over 7 bases. The germline V gene encodes CDR1 SNHLY and CDR2 FYNNEI. This CDR3 comprises 12 residues. V trimming: 5 bases; J trimming: 6 bases; junction bases outside the gene matches: 2. CDR3 bases: TGTGCCAGCAGTATACAGGGGGATACGCAGTATTTT. Its protein product is CASSIQGDTQYF.